Listed below are T cell receptor beta chains from one sample, sequenced in a study of neurological immune-mediated disorders. Each CDR3 protein gets one entry after TCRdb re-called the 5' RACE reads with MiXCR. Among tens of thousands of distinct CDR3 sequences listed, 10% were seen once. The sequenced material came from PBMCs. The receptor set was obtained from a young man in good health. Each CDR3 is given with its conserved first and last residue. Each record gives: V gene, J gene, clone size, D gene, CDR3 protein, CDR3 DNA. A D gene is named only where the DNA matches it firmly. Size values are once, few and many counts, or a class for expanded clones, and some rows have none.

TRBV3-1	TRBJ2-1	many	TRBD1	CASSQDRDRVHNEQFF	TGTGCCAGCAGCCAAGACCGGGACAGGGTCCACAATGAGCAGTTCTTC
TRBV27	TRBJ2-6	many	TRBD2	CASSELFGGGIGANVLTF	TGTGCCAGCAGTGAACTCTTCGGGGGGGGAATTGGGGCCAACGTCCTGACTTTC
TRBV27	TRBJ2-3	many	.	CASSRSGYSTDTQYF	TGTGCCAGCAGCCGGAGCGGATATAGCACAGATACGCAGTATTTT
TRBV20-1	TRBJ2-3	many	TRBD2	CVMIPELAGFTDTQYF	TGCGTCATGATCCCCGAACTAGCGGGATTCACAGATACGCAGTATTTT
TRBV5-6	TRBJ2-1	many	TRBD2	CASSLEAGDYYNEQFF	TGTGCCAGCAGCTTGGAAGCGGGAGACTACTACAATGAGCAGTTCTTC
TRBV15	TRBJ2-3	many	.	CATSSGTHLEDTQYF	TGTGCCACCAGCAGTGGGACCCACTTAGAAGATACGCAGTATTTT
TRBV12-3/TRBV12-4	TRBJ1-2	many	TRBD1	CASRKDRANYGYTF	TGTGCCAGCCGTAAAGACAGGGCTAACTATGGCTACACCTTC
TRBV20-1	TRBJ2-2	.	TRBD2	CSGTGGRGTSNTGELFF	TGCAGTGGAACAGGCGGGAGGGGCACTTCGAACACCGGGGAGCTGTTTTTT
TRBV5-1	TRBJ2-5	many	TRBD1	CASSLVGDRETQYF	TGCGCCAGCAGCTTGGTTGGGGACAGGGAGACCCAGTACTTC
TRBV6-1	TRBJ2-1	.	.	CASSEAYKGGQFF	TGTGCCAGCAGTGAAGCTTATAAGGGCGGGCAGTTCTTC
TRBV27	TRBJ2-3	few	.	CASSLSVGDTQYF	TGTGCCAGCAGTTTAAGTGTAGGAGATACGCAGTATTTT
TRBV27	TRBJ2-7	many	TRBD2	CASSLSVAGNYEQYF	TGTGCCAGCAGTTTATCGGTAGCGGGCAACTACGAGCAGTACTTC
TRBV7-2	TRBJ2-5	.	TRBD2	CASRTFLAEETQYF	TGTGCCAGCAGAACCTTCCTAGCGGAAGAGACCCAGTACTTC
TRBV5-5	TRBJ2-7	.	.	CASSFRGQDEQYF	TGTGCCAGCAGCTTCAGGGGCCAGGACGAGCAGTACTTC
TRBV10-2	TRBJ2-7	many	TRBD1	CASGDRTDEQYF	TGCGCCAGCGGGGACAGGACTGACGAGCAGTACTTC
TRBV7-9	TRBJ2-5	many	.	CASSRRVQETQYF	TGTGCCAGCAGCCGACGGGTCCAAGAGACCCAGTACTTC
TRBV14	TRBJ2-3	many	.	CASSKRLRDTRGSTDTQYF	TGTGCCAGCAGCAAACGACTCCGGGACACCCGAGGGAGCACAGATACGCAGTATTTT
TRBV28	TRBJ2-3	many	TRBD2	CASSSEGLADTDTQYF	TGTGCCAGCAGTTCTGAGGGACTAGCGGACACAGATACGCAGTATTTT
TRBV6-2/TRBV6-3	TRBJ1-5	many	.	CASERDGSNQPQHF	TGTGCCAGCGAGCGGGACGGTAGCAATCAGCCCCAGCATTTT
TRBV6-4	TRBJ2-2	many	.	CASSDIGDTGELFF	TGTGCCAGCAGTGACATAGGCGACACCGGGGAGCTGTTTTTT
TRBV18	TRBJ2-5	many	TRBD2	CASSPTSGMETQYF	TGTGCCAGCTCACCGACGAGCGGGATGGAGACCCAGTACTTC
TRBV7-2	TRBJ1-2	many	.	CASSLEGIRGGYTF	TGTGCCAGCAGCTTAGAAGGGATCAGGGGTGGCTACACCTTC
TRBV4-2	TRBJ2-7	many	.	CASSQEAVKTYEQYF	TGTGCCAGCAGCCAAGAAGCGGTAAAGACCTACGAGCAGTACTTC
TRBV28	TRBJ2-1	many	.	CASSSQFNEQFF	TGTGCCAGCAGTTCCCAATTTAATGAGCAGTTCTTC
TRBV6-5	TRBJ1-2	many	TRBD1	CASSGGGAGYGYTF	TGTGCCAGCAGTGGAGGGGGCGCAGGATATGGCTACACCTTC
TRBV20-1	TRBJ1-1	many	.	CSATSSLFNTEAFF	TGCAGTGCAACCTCATCACTTTTTAACACTGAAGCTTTCTTT
TRBV28	TRBJ2-3	many	.	CASREGGRVADTQYF	TGTGCCAGCAGGGAGGGCGGCAGGGTTGCAGATACGCAGTATTTT
TRBV12-3/TRBV12-4	TRBJ1-5	many	.	CASQITSGRNQPQHF	TGTGCCAGCCAAATTACCTCAGGGCGCAATCAGCCCCAGCATTTT
TRBV19	TRBJ2-5	.	TRBD2	CASSTQRDETQYF	TGTGCCAGTAGTACCCAGCGGGACGAGACCCAGTACTTC
TRBV6-5	TRBJ2-2	once	.	CASRYRGGMNTGELFF	TGTGCCAGCAGATACAGGGGGGGGATGAACACCGGGGAGCTGTTTTTT
TRBV12-3/TRBV12-4	TRBJ2-1	many	TRBD2	CASSIGTSGRSSYNEQFF	TGTGCCAGCAGTATCGGGACTAGCGGGAGAAGCTCCTACAATGAGCAGTTCTTC
TRBV5-1	TRBJ2-1	many	.	CASSLGTESYNEQFF	TGCGCCAGCAGCTTGGGGACGGAGTCTTACAATGAGCAGTTCTTC
TRBV5-5	TRBJ2-3	many	.	CASSLEDTQYF	TGTGCCAGCAGCTTGGAAGATACGCAGTATTTT
TRBV3-1	TRBJ2-7	many	TRBD1	CASSQVGTGPSYEQYF	TGTGCCAGCAGCCAAGTCGGGACAGGGCCTTCCTACGAGCAGTACTTC
TRBV2	TRBJ2-1	many	.	CASSEDLFYNEQFF	TGTGCCAGCAGTGAGGATCTTTTTTACAATGAGCAGTTCTTC
TRBV12-3/TRBV12-4	TRBJ1-2	.	.	CASRAQGGANYGYTF	TGTGCCAGCAGGGCCCAGGGAGGAGCTAACTATGGCTACACCTTC
TRBV20-1	TRBJ1-4	many	TRBD1	CSAYTGGWEKLFF	TGCAGTGCTTACACAGGGGGTTGGGAAAAACTGTTTTTT
TRBV4-1	TRBJ2-1	many	TRBD2	CASSPGLAVNEQFF	TGCGCCAGCAGTCCGGGACTAGCTGTCAATGAGCAGTTCTTC
TRBV12-3/TRBV12-4	TRBJ1-4	few	.	CASSKAYEKLFF	TGTGCCAGCAGTAAGGCGTATGAAAAACTGTTTTTT
TRBV20-1	TRBJ2-7	many	.	CSCQRSPKAYEQYF	TGCAGTTGTCAGCGGAGCCCCAAGGCATACGAGCAGTACTTC
TRBV29-1	TRBJ2-2	many	.	CSVDARGANTGELFF	TGCAGCGTTGATGCTCGGGGGGCAAACACCGGGGAGCTGTTTTTT
TRBV24-1	TRBJ2-2	many	.	CATSAGANTGELFF	TGTGCCACCAGTGCAGGGGCGAACACCGGGGAGCTGTTTTTT
TRBV5-6	TRBJ2-1	few	TRBD1	CASSLYRGGLPQFF	TGTGCCAGCAGCTTGTACAGGGGTGGACTGCCGCAGTTCTTC
TRBV27	TRBJ1-6	many	.	CASSLDGGYNSPLHF	TGTGCCAGCAGCTTGGACGGAGGCTATAATTCACCCCTCCACTTT
TRBV7-9	TRBJ2-3	many	.	CASSLGSTTSTDTQYF	TGTGCCAGCAGCTTAGGGTCGACAACTAGCACAGATACGCAGTATTTT
TRBV18	TRBJ2-7	.	.	CASSPKFQGLINPYEQYF	TGTGCCAGCTCACCTAAATTCCAGGGGCTAATCAATCCCTACGAGCAGTACTTC
TRBV20-1	TRBJ2-4	.	.	CSATRGPLAKNIQYF	TGCAGTGCTACCAGGGGTCCCTTAGCCAAAAACATTCAGTACTTC